The following is a T cell receptor (beta chain) sequence with its context. Its antigen is currently unknown. The sequenced template was RNA, covering the TCR beta CDR3 region. Second-round multiplex PCR followed a first-round RT-PCR using HTBI primers. One entry per CDR3 protein results from TCRdb running MiXCR on the multiplex PCR reads. The table shows hundreds of thousands of distinct CDR3 sequences, with about 47% occurring only once. This CDR3 region has 13 residues. Germline values: CDR1 MGHRA, CDR2 YSYEKL. V lost 5 bases and J lost 4; bases outside the gene matches: 3. The data derive from a study of Graves' ophthalmopathy and Graves' hyperthyroidism. Findings and limits, study-wide: Among expanded thyroid clonotypes above 0.001 frequency, most also occurred in blood.

In this cohort, patients with other autoimmune diseases, uncontrolled infections, pregnancy or lactation were excluded. This TCR was sampled from an adult man with Graves' ophthalmopathy. This chain joins TRBV4-1 and TRBJ2-7, with 9 bases that match TRBD2. The sample comprised peripheral blood. In nucleotides, the CDR3 is TGCGCCAGCAGCTCGACTAGCGGTTACGAGCAGTACTTC. Translating gives CASSSTSGYEQYF.